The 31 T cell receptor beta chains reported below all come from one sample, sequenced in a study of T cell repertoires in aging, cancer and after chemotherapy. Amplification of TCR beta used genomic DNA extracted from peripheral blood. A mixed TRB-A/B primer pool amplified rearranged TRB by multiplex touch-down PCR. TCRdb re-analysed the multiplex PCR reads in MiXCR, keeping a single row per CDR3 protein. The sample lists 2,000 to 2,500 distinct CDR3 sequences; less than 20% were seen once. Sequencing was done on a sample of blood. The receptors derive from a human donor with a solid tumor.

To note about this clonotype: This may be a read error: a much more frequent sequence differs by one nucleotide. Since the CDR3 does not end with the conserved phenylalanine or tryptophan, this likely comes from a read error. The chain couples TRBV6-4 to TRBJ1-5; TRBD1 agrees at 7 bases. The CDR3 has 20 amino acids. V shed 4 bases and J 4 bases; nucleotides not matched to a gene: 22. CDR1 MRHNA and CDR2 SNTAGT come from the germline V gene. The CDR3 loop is CASSGSRGQRTWSLNQPQHL. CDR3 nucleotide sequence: TGTGCCAGCAGTGGCTCCCGGGGACAGAGAACTTGGAGTTTAAATCAGCCCCAGCATTTG.

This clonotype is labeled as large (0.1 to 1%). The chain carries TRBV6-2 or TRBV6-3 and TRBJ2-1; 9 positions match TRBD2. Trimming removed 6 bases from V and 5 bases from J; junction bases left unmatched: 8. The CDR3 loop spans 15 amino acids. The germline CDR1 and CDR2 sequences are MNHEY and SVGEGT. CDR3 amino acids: CASSPSGEGHNEQFF. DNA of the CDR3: TGTGCCAGCAGCCCTAGCGGGGAAGGTCACAATGAGCAGTTCTTC.

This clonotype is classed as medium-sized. CDR3 bases: TGTGCCAGCAGCTTGGGACAGGGGGCGGTCACCGGGGAGCTGTTTTTT. It is translated as CASSLGQGAVTGELFF. J is TRBJ2-2 and V is TRBV5-5; 10 bases align to TRBD1. CDR3 length: 16 amino acids. Trimming removed 0 bases from V and 4 bases from J; junction bases left unmatched: 3. Germline V gene sequence: CDR1 SGHKS, CDR2 YYEKEE (reference sequence). Based on the CDR3 plus reference TRBV5-5 and TRBJ2-2, the full variable domain is DAGVTQSPTHLIKTRGQQVTLRCSPISGHKSVSWYQQVLGQGPQFIFQYYEKEERGRGNFPDRFSARQFPNYSSELNVNALLLGDSALYLCASSLGQGAVTGELFFGEGSRLTVL.

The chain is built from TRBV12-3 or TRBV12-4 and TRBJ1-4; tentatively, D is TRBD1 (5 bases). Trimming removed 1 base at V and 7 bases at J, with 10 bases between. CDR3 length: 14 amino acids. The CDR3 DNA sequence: TGTGCCAGCAGTTTAGGAGAGGGGATTGAAAAACTGTTTTTT. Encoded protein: CASSLGEGIEKLFF.

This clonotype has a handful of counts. This CDR3 is CASSPHSGTSGNTIYF. CDR3 coding DNA: TGTGCCAGCAGTCCGCATTCCGGGACATCTGGAAACACCATATATTTT. The V and J genes are TRBV28 and TRBJ1-3; possibly TRBD1 for D (6 bases). This CDR3 is 16 amino acids long. The V gene's germline CDR1 is MDHEN and CDR2 SYDVKM. V lost 5 bases to trimming and J lost 1 base, with 15 bases between them. The full variable domain, with the rest looked up from reference TRBV28 and TRBJ1-3, is DVKVTQSSRYLVKRTGEKVFLECVQDMDHENMFWYRQDPGLGLRLIYFSYDVKMKEKGDIPEGYSVSREKKERFSLILESASTNQTSMYLCASSPHSGTSGNTIYFGEGSWLTVV.

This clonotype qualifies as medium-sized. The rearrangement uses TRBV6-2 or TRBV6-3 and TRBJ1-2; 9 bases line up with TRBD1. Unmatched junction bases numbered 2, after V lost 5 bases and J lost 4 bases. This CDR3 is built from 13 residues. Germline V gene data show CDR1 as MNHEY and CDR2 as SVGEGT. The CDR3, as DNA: TGTGCCAGCAGTCAGACAGGGGGCTATGGCTACACCTTC. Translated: CASSQTGGYGYTF.

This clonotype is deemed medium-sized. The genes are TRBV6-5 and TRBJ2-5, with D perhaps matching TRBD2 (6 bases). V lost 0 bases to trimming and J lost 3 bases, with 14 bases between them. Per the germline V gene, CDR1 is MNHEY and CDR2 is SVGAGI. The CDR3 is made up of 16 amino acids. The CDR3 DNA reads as TGTGCCAGCAGTTACTCGGGCGCGGGGATGGAAGAGACCCAGTACTTC. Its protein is CASSYSGAGMEETQYF.

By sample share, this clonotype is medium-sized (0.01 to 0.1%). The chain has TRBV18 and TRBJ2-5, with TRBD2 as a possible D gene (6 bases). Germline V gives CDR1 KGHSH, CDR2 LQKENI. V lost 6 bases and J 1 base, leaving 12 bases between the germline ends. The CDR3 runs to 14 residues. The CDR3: CASSPAGIQETQYF. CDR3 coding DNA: TGTGCCAGCTCCCCCGCGGGGATCCAAGAGACCCAGTACTTC.

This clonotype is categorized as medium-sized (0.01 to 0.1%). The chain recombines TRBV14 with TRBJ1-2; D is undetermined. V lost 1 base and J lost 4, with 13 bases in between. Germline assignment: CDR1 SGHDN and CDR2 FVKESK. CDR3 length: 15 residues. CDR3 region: CASSQVSARLYGYTF. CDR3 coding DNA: TGTGCCAGCAGCCAAGTATCAGCCCGACTCTATGGCTACACCTTC.

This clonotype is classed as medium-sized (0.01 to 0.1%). The CDR3 region is CASSFTSTGAGQPQHF. The DNA for the CDR3 is TGTGCCAGCAGCTTTACCTCGACAGGGGCCGGTCAGCCCCAGCATTTT. The chain couples TRBV11-2 to TRBJ1-5; 8 bases align to TRBD1. Unmatched junction bases numbered 10, after V lost 3 bases and J lost 6 bases. Germline CDR1 and CDR2: SGHAT and FQNNGV. The CDR3 sequence is 16 residues long.

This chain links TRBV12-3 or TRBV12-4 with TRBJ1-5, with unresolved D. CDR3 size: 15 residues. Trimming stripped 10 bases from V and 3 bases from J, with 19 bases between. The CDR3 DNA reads TGTGCCAACCGTCCCCAATTGGGCCCCAATCAGCCCCAGCATTTT. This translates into CANRPQLGPNQPQHF.

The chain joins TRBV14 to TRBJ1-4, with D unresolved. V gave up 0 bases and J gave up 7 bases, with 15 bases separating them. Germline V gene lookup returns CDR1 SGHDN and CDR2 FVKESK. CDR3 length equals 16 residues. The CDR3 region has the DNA TGTGCCAGCAGCCAAGATTTAGGGAGGGCTGGTGAAAAACTGTTTTTT. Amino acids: CASSQDLGRAGEKLFF.

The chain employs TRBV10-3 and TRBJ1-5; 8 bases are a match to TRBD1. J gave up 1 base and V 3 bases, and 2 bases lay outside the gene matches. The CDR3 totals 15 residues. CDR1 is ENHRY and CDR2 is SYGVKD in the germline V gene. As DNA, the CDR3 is TGTGCCATCAGTGAAAGACAGGGGAGCAATCAGCCCCAGCATTTT. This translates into CAISERQGSNQPQHF.

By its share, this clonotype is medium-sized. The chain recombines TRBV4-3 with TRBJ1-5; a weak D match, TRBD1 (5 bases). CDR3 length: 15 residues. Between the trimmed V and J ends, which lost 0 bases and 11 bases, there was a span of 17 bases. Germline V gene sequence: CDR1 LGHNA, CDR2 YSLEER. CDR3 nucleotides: TGCGCCAGCAGCCAAGATATTACAGGTGGGGTGGCCCAGCATTTT. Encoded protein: CASSQDITGGVAQHF.

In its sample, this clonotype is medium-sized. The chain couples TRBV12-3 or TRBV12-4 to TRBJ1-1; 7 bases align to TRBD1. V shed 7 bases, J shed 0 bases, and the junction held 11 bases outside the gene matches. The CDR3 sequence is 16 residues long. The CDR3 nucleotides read TGTGCCAGCAACCCAAAGGGGACAGACCTGAACACTGAAGCTTTCTTT. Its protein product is CASNPKGTDLNTEAFF.

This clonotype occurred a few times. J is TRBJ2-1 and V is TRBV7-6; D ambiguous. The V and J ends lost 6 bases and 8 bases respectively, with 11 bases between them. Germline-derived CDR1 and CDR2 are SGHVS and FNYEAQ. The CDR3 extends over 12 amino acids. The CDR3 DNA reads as TGTGCCAGCAGGGAAAGAGTGGATGAGCAGTTCTTC. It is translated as CASRERVDEQFF.

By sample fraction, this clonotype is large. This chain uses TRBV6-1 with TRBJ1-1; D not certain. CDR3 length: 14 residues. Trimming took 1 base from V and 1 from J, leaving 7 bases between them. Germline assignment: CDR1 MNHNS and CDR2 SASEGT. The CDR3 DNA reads TGTGCCAGCAGTGAAGGCGTGGAGAACACTGAAGCTTTCTTT. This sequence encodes CASSEGVENTEAFF.

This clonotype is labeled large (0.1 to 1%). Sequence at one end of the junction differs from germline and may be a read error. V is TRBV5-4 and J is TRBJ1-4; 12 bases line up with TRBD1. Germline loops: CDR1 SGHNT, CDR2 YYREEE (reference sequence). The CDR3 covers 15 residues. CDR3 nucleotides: TGTGCCAGCAGCGCACCGGGACAGGGGGCGACGGGGCTCCTTTTT. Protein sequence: CASSAPGQGATGLLF.

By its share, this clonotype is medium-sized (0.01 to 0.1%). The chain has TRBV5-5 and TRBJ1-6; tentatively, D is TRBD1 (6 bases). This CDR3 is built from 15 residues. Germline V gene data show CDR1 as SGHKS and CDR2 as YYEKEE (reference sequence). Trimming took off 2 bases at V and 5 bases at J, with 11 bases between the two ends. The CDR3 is CASSFRTENNSPLHF. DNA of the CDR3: TGTGCCAGCAGCTTCCGGACAGAAAATAATTCACCCCTCCACTTT.

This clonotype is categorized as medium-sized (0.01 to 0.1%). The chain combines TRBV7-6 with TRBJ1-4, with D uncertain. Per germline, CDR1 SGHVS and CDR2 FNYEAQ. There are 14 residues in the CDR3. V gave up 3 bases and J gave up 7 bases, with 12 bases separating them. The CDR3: CASSFDGRTEKLFF. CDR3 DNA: TGTGCCAGCAGCTTTGACGGAAGGACTGAAAAACTGTTTTTT.

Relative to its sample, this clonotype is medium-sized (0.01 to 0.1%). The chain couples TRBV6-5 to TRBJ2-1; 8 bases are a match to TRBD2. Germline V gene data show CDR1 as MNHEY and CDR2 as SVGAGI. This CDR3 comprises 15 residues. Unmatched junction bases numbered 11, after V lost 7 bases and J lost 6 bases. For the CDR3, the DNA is TGTGCCAGCACTGGGCTCGGGGGGGCGATCAATGAGCAGTTCTTC. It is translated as CASTGLGGAINEQFF.

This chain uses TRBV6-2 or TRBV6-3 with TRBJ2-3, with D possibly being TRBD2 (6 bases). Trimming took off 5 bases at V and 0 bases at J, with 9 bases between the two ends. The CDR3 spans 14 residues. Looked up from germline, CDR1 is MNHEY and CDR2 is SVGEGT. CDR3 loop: CASSEGTSTDTQYF. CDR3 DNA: TGTGCCAGCAGTGAAGGGACTAGCACAGATACGCAGTATTTT.

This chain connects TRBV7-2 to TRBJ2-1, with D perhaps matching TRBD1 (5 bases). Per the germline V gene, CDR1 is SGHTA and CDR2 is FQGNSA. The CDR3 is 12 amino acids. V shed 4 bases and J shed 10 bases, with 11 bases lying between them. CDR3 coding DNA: TGTGCCAGCAGCTCAGGGAATGGCGAGCAGTTCTTC. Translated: CASSSGNGEQFF.

In DNA, the CDR3 is TGTGCCAGCAGCCCGAGTGGTGGAGTAATCGCCTACGAGCAGTACTTC. Protein product: CASSPSGGVIAYEQYF. The chain couples TRBV5-6 to TRBJ2-7; D ambiguous. The CDR3 length is 16 residues. CDR1 SGHDT and CDR2 YYEEEE come from the germline V gene. V was trimmed by 4 bases and J by 2 bases, leaving 19 bases between them.

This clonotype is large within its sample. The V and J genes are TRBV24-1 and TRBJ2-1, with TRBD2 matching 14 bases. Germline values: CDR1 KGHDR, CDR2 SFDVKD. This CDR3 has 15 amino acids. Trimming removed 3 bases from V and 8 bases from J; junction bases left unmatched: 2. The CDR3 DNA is TGTGCCACCAGTGATGGGGGACTAGCGGGAGATGAGCAGTTCTTC. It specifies CATSDGGLAGDEQFF.

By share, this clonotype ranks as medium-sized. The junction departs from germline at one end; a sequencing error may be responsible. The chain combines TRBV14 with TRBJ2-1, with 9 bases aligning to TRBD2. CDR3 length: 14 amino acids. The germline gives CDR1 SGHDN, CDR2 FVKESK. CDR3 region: CASSPGTSSSFWVF. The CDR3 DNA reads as TGTGCCAGCAGCCCCGGGACTAGCTCTTCCTTTTGGGTCTTC.

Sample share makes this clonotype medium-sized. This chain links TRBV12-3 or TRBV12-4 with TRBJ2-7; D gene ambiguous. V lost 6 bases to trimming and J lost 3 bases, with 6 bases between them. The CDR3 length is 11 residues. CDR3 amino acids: CASSNSYEQYF. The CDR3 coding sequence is TGTGCCAGCAGCAACAGCTACGAGCAGTACTTC.

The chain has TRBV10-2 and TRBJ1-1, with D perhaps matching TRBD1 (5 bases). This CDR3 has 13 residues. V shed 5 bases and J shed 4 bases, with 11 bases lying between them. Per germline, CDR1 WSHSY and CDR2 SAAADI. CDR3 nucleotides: TGCGCCAGCAGTACCCCGGGGGGCACTGAAGCTTTCTTT. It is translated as CASSTPGGTEAFF.

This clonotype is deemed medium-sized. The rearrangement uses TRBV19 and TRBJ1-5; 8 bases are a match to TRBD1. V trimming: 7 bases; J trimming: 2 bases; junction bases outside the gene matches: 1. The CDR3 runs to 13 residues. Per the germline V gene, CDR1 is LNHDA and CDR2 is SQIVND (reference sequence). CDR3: CASKDRGNQPQHF. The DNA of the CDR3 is TGTGCCAGTAAGGACAGGGGCAATCAGCCCCAGCATTTT.

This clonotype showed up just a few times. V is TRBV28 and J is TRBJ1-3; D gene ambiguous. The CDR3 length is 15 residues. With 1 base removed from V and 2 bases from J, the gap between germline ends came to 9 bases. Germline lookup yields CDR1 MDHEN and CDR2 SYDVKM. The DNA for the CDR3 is TGTGCCAGCAGTTTATCGCCGACTACTGGAAACACCATATATTTT. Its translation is CASSLSPTTGNTIYF.

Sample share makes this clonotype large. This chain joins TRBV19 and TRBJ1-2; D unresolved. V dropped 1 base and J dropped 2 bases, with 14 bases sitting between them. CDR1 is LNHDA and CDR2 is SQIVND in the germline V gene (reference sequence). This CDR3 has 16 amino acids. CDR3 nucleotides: TGTGCCAGTAGTATAGCTAATCGTCCGGCAAACTATGGCTACACCTTC. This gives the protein CASSIANRPANYGYTF.